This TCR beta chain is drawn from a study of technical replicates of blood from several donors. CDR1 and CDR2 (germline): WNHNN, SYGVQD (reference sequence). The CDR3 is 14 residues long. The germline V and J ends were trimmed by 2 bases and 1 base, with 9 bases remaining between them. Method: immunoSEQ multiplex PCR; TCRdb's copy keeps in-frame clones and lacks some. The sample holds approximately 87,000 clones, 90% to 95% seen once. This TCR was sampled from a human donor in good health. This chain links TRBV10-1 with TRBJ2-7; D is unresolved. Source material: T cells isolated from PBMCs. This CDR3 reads CASSEGSASYEQYF. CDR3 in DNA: TGCGCCAGCAGTGAGGGCTCCGCATCCTACGAGCAGTACTTC.